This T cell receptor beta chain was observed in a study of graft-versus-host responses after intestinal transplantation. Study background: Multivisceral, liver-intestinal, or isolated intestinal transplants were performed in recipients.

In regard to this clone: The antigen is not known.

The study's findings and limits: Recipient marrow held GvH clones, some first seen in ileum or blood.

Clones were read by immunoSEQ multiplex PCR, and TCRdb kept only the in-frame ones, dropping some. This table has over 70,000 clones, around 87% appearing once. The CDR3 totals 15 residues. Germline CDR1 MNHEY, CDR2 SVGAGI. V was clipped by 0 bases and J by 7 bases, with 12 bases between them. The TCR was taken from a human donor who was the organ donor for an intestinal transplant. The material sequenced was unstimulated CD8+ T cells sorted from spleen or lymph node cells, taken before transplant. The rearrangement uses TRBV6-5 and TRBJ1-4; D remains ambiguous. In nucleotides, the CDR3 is TGTGCCAGCAGTTACTCGGGAGGGAGCGCTGAAAAACTGTTTTTT. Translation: CASSYSGGSAEKLFF.